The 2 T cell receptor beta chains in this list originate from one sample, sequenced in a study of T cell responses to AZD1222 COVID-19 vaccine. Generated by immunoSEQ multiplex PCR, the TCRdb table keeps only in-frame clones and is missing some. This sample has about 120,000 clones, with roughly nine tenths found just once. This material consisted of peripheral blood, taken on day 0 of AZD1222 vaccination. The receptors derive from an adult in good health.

The DNA for the CDR3 is TGTGCCAGCAGTTTAGGGCCAGGGATGTACACTGAAGCTTTCTTT. This translates into CASSLGPGMYTEAFF. The chain uses TRBV28 and TRBJ1-1, with D tentatively TRBD1 (5 bases). The CDR3 contains 15 residues. The V gene lost 2 bases and the J gene lost 3 bases, with 13 bases spanning the gap. Germline V gene data show CDR1 as MDHEN and CDR2 as SYDVKM.

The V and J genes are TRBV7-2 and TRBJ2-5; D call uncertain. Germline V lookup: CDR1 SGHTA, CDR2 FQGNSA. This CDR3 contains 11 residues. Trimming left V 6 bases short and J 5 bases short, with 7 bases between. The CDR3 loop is CASRAEETQYF. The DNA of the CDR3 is TGTGCCAGCAGGGCAGAGGAGACCCAGTACTTC. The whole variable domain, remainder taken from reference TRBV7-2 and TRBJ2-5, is GAGVSQSPSNKVTEKGKDVELRCDPISGHTALYWYRQSLGQGLEFLIYFQGNSAPDKSGLPSDRFSAERTGGSVSTLTIQRTQQEDSAVYLCASRAEETQYFGPGTRLLVL.